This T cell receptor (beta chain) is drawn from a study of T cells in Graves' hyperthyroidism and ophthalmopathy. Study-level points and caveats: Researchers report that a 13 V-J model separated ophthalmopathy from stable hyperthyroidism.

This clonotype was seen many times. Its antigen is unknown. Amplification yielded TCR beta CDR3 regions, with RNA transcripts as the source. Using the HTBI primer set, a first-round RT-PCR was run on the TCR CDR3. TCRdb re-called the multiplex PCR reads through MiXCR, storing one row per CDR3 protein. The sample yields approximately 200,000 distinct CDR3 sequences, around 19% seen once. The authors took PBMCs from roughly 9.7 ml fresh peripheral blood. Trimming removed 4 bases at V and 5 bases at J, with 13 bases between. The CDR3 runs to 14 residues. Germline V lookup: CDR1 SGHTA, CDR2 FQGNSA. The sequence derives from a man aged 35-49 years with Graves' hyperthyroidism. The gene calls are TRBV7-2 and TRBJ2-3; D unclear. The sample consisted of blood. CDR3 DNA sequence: TGTGCCAGCAGCTCCGGGCTCAGTGGAGATACGCAGTATTTT. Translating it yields CASSSGLSGDTQYF.